These 12 T cell receptor beta chains were sequenced from one sample in a study of T-cell memory formation after mild COVID-19. Using its own MiXCR run on the 5' RACE reads, TCRdb lists one record per CDR3 protein. The sample yields fewer than 250,000 distinct CDR3 sequences, roughly 14% seen once. Sequencing was done on a sample of PBMCs or a T cell subset sorted from them (not recorded which). The receptors here all came from an adult woman who had mild COVID-19 (a few samples of this study predate the infection). Cell type and time point are not known.

This sequence joins TRBV10-3 and TRBJ2-2, with D unresolved. Germline V lookup: CDR1 ENHRY, CDR2 SYGVKD. V lost 0 bases and J lost 2, with 10 bases in between. The CDR3 has 16 residues. CDR3 sequence reads: CAISESKGINTGELFF. The CDR3 DNA follows: TGTGCCATCAGTGAGTCGAAAGGGATCAACACCGGGGAGCTGTTTTTT.

There are a few counts of this clonotype. V usage is TRBV30 and J usage is TRBJ1-5; D is unresolved. This CDR3 region has 13 residues. Trimming took off 0 bases at V and 4 bases at J, with 7 bases between the two ends. Germline-derived CDR1 and CDR2 are GTSNPN and SVGIG (reference sequence). In nucleotides, the CDR3 is TGTGCCTGGAGTGTCCGGGAAAATCAGCCCCAGCATTTT. The encoded protein is CAWSVRENQPQHF.

The V gene is TRBV24-1, the J gene TRBJ1-5; 10 bases map to TRBD1. Losses at the gene ends were 3 bases for V and 9 bases for J; bases not matched to a gene: 7. This CDR3 has 15 residues. Per the germline V gene, CDR1 is KGHDR and CDR2 is SFDVKD. The CDR3: CATSDTGTGVRPQHF. CDR3 DNA: TGTGCCACCAGTGATACCGGGACAGGGGTAAGGCCCCAGCATTTT.

This chain links TRBV15 with TRBJ2-3; 8 bases map to TRBD2. This CDR3 has 15 residues. Trimming took 7 bases from V and 6 from J; bases not matched to a gene: 12. Germline V lookup: CDR1 LNHNV, CDR2 YYDKDF (reference sequence). The CDR3 protein is CATTDSGTRRDTQYF. The CDR3 nucleotides read TGTGCCACCACAGATTCCGGGACTAGGAGGGATACGCAGTATTTT.

This clonotype was observed a few times. The rearrangement joins TRBV27 to TRBJ1-6, with D tentatively TRBD1 (6 bases). Trimming took 4 bases from V and 10 from J, leaving 17 bases between them. The CDR3 extends over 15 amino acids. Germline CDR1 MNHEY, CDR2 SMNVEV (reference sequence). The CDR3 DNA sequence: TGTGCCAGCAGTTCCCGCACAGGGAATGGATCACCCCTCCACTTT. It is translated as CASSSRTGNGSPLHF.

This clonotype was seen only a few times. This chain connects TRBV15 to TRBJ2-2, with TRBD1 identical over 9 bases. J was trimmed by 5 bases and V by 4 bases; bases with no gene match: 11. Germline V gene data show CDR1 as LNHNV and CDR2 as YYDKDF (reference sequence). The CDR3 loop spans 17 amino acids. The CDR3 nucleotides read TGTGCCACCAGCACCCACACAGGGGGCGCGGGGACCGGGGAGCTGTTTTTT. Its translation is CATSTHTGGAGTGELFF. Drawing the rest from reference TRBV15 and TRBJ2-2, the complete variable domain is DAMVIQNPRYQVTQFGKPVTLSCSQTLNHNVMYWYQQKSSQAPKLLFHYYDKDFNNEADTPDNFQSRRPNTSFCFLDIRSPGLGDTAMYLCATSTHTGGAGTGELFFGEGSRLTVL.

The chain uses TRBV7-2 and TRBJ1-6, with D possibly TRBD1 on 5 matching bases. Germline-derived CDR1 and CDR2 are SGHTA and FQGNSA. Deletions cut 2 bases from V and 9 bases from J, with 11 bases between. The CDR3 consists of 14 residues. The DNA for the CDR3 is TGTGCCAGCAGCTTATCGCCAGGGTTTTCACCCCTCCACTTT. Its protein product is CASSLSPGFSPLHF.

This clonotype was seen a handful of times. This rearrangement joins TRBV20-1 to TRBJ2-5; D tentatively reads TRBD1 or TRBD2 (6 bases each). Looked up from germline, CDR1 is DFQATT and CDR2 is SNEGSKA (reference sequence). The CDR3 runs 13 residues. This chain's CDR3 is CTKRRGPQETQYF. The CDR3 nucleotides read TGCACTAAGAGACGGGGGCCCCAAGAGACCCAGTACTTC.

This clonotype was seen only a few times. The J gene is TRBJ1-6, the V gene TRBV6-5; TRBD1 matches at 7 bases. Germline CDR1 and CDR2: MNHEY and SVGAGI. V gave up 6 bases and J gave up 4 bases; unmatched junction bases: 6. The CDR3 sequence is 15 residues long. The CDR3 DNA reads TGTGCCAGCAGCCGTAAGACAGGGTATAATTCACCCCTCCACTTT. As protein: CASSRKTGYNSPLHF.

V is TRBV7-2 and J is TRBJ2-2, with TRBD2 identical over 16 bases. The length of the CDR3 is 18 residues. V gave up 5 bases and J gave up 2 bases; unmatched junction bases: 5. Germline CDR1 is SGHTA and CDR2 is FQGNSA. The CDR3 is CASSRGLAGGQNTGELFF. The CDR3 DNA is TGTGCCAGCAGCCGGGGACTAGCGGGAGGGCAAAACACCGGGGAGCTGTTTTTT. The full variable domain, completed using reference TRBV7-2 and TRBJ2-2, is GAGVSQSPSNKVTEKGKDVELRCDPISGHTALYWYRQSLGQGLEFLIYFQGNSAPDKSGLPSDRFSAERTGGSVSTLTIQRTQQEDSAVYLCASSRGLAGGQNTGELFFGEGSRLTVL.

The chain combines TRBV24-1 with TRBJ2-1; D tentatively fits TRBD1 or TRBD2 (5 bases each). V was cut by 3 bases and J by 0 bases, with 20 bases left in between. From germline, CDR1 is KGHDR and CDR2 SFDVKD. The CDR3 sequence is 19 residues long. CDR3 amino acids: CATSDPSAAKGSSYNEQFF. The DNA of the CDR3 is TGTGCCACCAGTGATCCTTCAGCGGCCAAGGGGAGCTCCTACAATGAGCAGTTCTTC.

Only a few counts were recorded for this clonotype. The J gene is TRBJ2-3, the V gene TRBV5-6; D is unresolved. The CDR3 consists of 13 residues. V shed 4 bases and J shed 4 bases, with 10 bases lying between them. The germline gives CDR1 SGHDT, CDR2 YYEEEE. This CDR3 is CASSRFRADTQYF. CDR3 bases: TGTGCCAGCAGCCGCTTCCGCGCAGATACGCAGTATTTT.